The clone carrying this T cell receptor beta chain has only a few counts. The antigen is unknown. This specimen comes from a study of CD8+CD57+ T cells in acquired aplastic anemia. The overall study: Sorted CD4+ and CD8+ cells gave an average of around 3.1 ug of DNA. Findings and caveats of the study: Controls did not differ significantly from patients in CD8+ Simpson's diversity. Common to patients and controls were about 31 CD8+ CDR3 sequences.

CD8+CD57+ cell expansion, shown by flow cytometry, had occurred in the patients selected for sequencing. Each patient had severe acquired aplastic anemia. It was genomic DNA that served as the template for profiling TCR beta VDJ and CDR3. TCRdb ran MiXCR on the reads and lists one entry per CDR3 protein. The table shows some 200,000 distinct CDR3 sequences, with roughly 53% occurring only once. Sequenced sample: sorted CD4+, CD8+, or CD8+CD57+ T cells (not recorded which) from PBMCs. The receptor was derived from a human donor with aplastic anemia.

CDR3 DNA: TGTGCCAGCAGTGTGCGGGCAGATACGCAGTATTTT. Amino acid sequence: CASSVRADTQYF. The chain employs TRBV2 and TRBJ2-3, with D possibly being TRBD2 (5 bases). Germline CDR1 and CDR2: SNHLY and FYNNEI. V lost 4 bases to trimming and J lost 4 bases, with 6 bases between them. The CDR3 length is 12 residues. Using reference TRBV2 and TRBJ2-3 for the parts outside the CDR3, the full variable domain is EPEVTQTPSHQVTQMGQEVILRCVPISNHLYFYWYRQILGQKVEFLVSFYNNEISEKSEIFDDQFSVERPDGSNFTLKIRSTKLEDSAMYFCASSVRADTQYFGPGTRLTVL.